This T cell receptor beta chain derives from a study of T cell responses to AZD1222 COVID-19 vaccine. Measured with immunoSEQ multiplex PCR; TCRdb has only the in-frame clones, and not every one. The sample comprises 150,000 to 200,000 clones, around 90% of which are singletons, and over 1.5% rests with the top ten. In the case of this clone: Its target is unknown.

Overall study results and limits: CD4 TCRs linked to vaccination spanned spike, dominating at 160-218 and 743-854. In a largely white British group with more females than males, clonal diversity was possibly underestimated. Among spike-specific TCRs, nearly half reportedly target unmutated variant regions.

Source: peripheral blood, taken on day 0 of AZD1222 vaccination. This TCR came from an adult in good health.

The CDR3 protein is CASSPGQTSYNEQFF. The CDR3 DNA reads TGTGCCAGCTCACCAGGGCAGACGTCCTACAATGAGCAGTTCTTC. The chain carries TRBV18 and TRBJ2-1; D is unclear. The V and J ends lost 2 bases and 1 base respectively, with 9 bases between them. This CDR3 has 15 amino acids. Germline V CDR1 and CDR2: KGHSH, LQKENI.